Each of the 27 T cell receptor beta chains below was sequenced from the same sample in a study of regulatory T cells in long-lasting Graves disease. For TCR beta, libraries came from iRepertoire HTBI primers and Arm-PCR of CDR3 regions. MiXCR, run by TCRdb on the multiplex PCR reads, gives a single entry per CDR3 protein. Counted here are around 250,000 distinct CDR3 sequences, around a sixth occurring once; the ten biggest clones make up about 15%. Stated time point: newly diagnosed GD, antithyroid drugs for less than 3 months. The TCR library used RNA extracted from PBMCs. The same sample was also studied in work on T cells in Graves' hyperthyroidism and ophthalmopathy.

Here the sequenced sample was peripheral blood mononuclear cells (PBMCs), taken at new diagnosis, from a patient treated with antithyroid drugs. The receptor set was obtained from a woman between 25 and 40 years old with Graves disease.

The sample holds many counts of this clonotype. The chain employs TRBV24-1 and TRBJ2-2, with 12 positions matching TRBD2. The CDR3 covers 17 residues. The V and J ends lost 3 bases and 4 bases, in that order; junction bases with no gene match: 5. Germline V gene data show CDR1 as KGHDR and CDR2 as SFDVKD. CDR3 sequence: CATSDQTSGGTTGELFF. In DNA form, the CDR3 reads TGTGCCACCAGTGATCAGACTAGCGGGGGCACCACCGGGGAGCTGTTTTTT.

At least ten counts were recorded for this clonotype. The gene calls are TRBV12-3 or TRBV12-4 and TRBJ2-7, with D tentatively TRBD1 (6 bases). Trimming cost V 9 bases and J 5 bases, with 14 bases left between them. This CDR3 has 12 residues. In DNA form, the CDR3 reads TGTGCCAGTGGTTGGGGGCCCCACGAGCAGTACTTC. Its translation is CASGWGPHEQYF.

This clonotype appeared many times. The chain has TRBV6-1 and TRBJ2-5, with 7 nucleotides matching TRBD2. The germline gives CDR1 MNHNS, CDR2 SASEGT. V trimming: 1 base; J trimming: 5 bases; junction bases outside the gene matches: 7. This CDR3 comprises 15 residues. DNA for the CDR3: TGTGCCAGCAGTGAAGAAGCGGGGCAAGGGGAGACCCAGTACTTC. Translated, it gives CASSEEAGQGETQYF.

This chain joins TRBV12-3 or TRBV12-4 and TRBJ1-5, with a tentative D call TRBD1 (5 bases). The CDR3 is made up of 15 amino acids. With 6 bases removed from V and 3 bases from J, the gap between germline ends came to 15 bases. CDR3 sequence reads: CASSPARGDNQPQHF. The CDR3 DNA reads TGTGCCAGCAGCCCCGCTCGGGGCGACAATCAGCCCCAGCATTTT.

This clonotype was observed many times. The V gene is TRBV6-2 or TRBV6-3, the J gene TRBJ2-5; the match to TRBD2 covers 12 bases. Per germline, CDR1 MNHEY and CDR2 SVGEGT. Unmatched junction bases numbered 15, after V lost 2 bases and J lost 5 bases. The CDR3 runs to 19 residues. Here the CDR3 reads CASSYLLPSGGAGRETQYF. The CDR3 nucleotides read TGTGCCAGCAGTTACCTTCTGCCTAGCGGGGGGGCTGGTAGGGAGACCCAGTACTTC.

In regard to this clonotype: A much larger clonotype is one base distant, so this may be a read error. The rearrangement uses TRBV6-1 and TRBJ2-1; 8 nucleotides agree with TRBD1. The CDR3 spans 13 residues. From germline, CDR1 is MNHNS and CDR2 SASEGT. Losses at the gene ends were 6 bases for V and 10 bases for J; bases not matched to a gene: 8. The CDR3 reads CASRFGQGREQFF. The CDR3 DNA sequence: TGTGCCAGCAGATTCGGACAGGGCCGCGAGCAGTTCTTC.

Details on this clonotype: A read error may be the cause here, since a much bigger clone is one base away. The chain recombines TRBV20-1 with TRBJ2-7, with TRBD2 matching 10 bases. The CDR3 covers 15 residues. CDR1 DFQATT and CDR2 SNEGSKA come from the germline V gene (reference sequence). The CDR3 is CGASSSGGFSYEQYF. In DNA form, the CDR3 reads TGCGGTGCTTCCTCTAGCGGGGGTTTCTCCTACGAGCAGTACTTC.

This clonotype showed up many times. This chain joins TRBV7-8 and TRBJ1-6, with D possibly matching TRBD1 (6 bases). Germline-derived CDR1 and CDR2 are SGHVS and FQNEAQ. The CDR3 runs to 18 residues. V lost 2 bases and J 4 bases, leaving 18 bases between the germline ends. The CDR3 nucleotides are TGTGCCAGCAGCTTAAGGGTGACAGGCCTAGTTTATAATTCACCCCTCCACTTT. It translates to CASSLRVTGLVYNSPLHF.

This clonotype was recorded at least ten times. The chain combines TRBV12-3 or TRBV12-4 with TRBJ1-6; 9 bases are a match to TRBD1. Losses at the gene ends were 5 bases for V and 7 bases for J; bases not matched to a gene: 6. The CDR3 consists of 15 residues. The CDR3 nucleotides read TGTGCCAGCAGTCCCAGGACAGGGGAGAATTCACCCCTCCACTTT. This gives the protein CASSPRTGENSPLHF.

This clonotype was seen at least ten times. The rearrangement joins TRBV18 to TRBJ2-1; no clear D gene. V shed 3 bases and J shed 2 bases, with 11 bases lying between them. The CDR3 runs to 15 residues. Germline CDR1 is KGHSH and CDR2 is LQKENI. The CDR3 loop reads CASSPVGSTYNEQFF. In DNA form, the CDR3 reads TGTGCCAGCTCACCGGTCGGATCGACCTACAATGAGCAGTTCTTC. The variable domain in full, with the rest retrieved from reference TRBV18 and TRBJ2-1, is NAGVMQNPRHLVRRRGQEARLRCSPMKGHSHVYWYRQLPEEGLKFMVYLQKENIIDESGMPKERFSAEFPKEGPSILRIQQVVRGDSAAYFCASSPVGSTYNEQFFGPGTRLTVL.

This clonotype came up many times. The rearrangement uses TRBV6-2 or TRBV6-3 and TRBJ2-2; 10 positions match TRBD2. From germline, CDR1 is MNHEY and CDR2 SVGEGT. The CDR3 is 16 residues long. J lost 7 bases, V lost 2 bases, and 7 bases had no gene match. The CDR3 nucleotides are TGTGCCAGCAGTTACCCAGCGGGGGGGCGAGTCGGGGAGCTGTTTTTT. Translated: CASSYPAGGRVGELFF.

With regard to this clonotype: A much larger clonotype is one base distant, so this may be a read error. The chain recombines TRBV7-9 with TRBJ1-5; D gene uncertain. Germline loops: CDR1 SEHNR, CDR2 FQNEAQ (reference sequence). The CDR3 spans 12 residues. CDR3 region: CASNLDDETQHF. The CDR3 region has the DNA TGTGCCAGCAACTTAGATGACGAGACCCAGCATTTT.

Many counts were recorded for this clonotype. The chain employs TRBV5-1 and TRBJ1-3, with 7 bases lining up with TRBD1. Germline CDR1 is SGHRS and CDR2 is YFSETQ. CDR3 length equals 15 residues. Trimming took 0 bases from V and 4 from J; bases not matched to a gene: 4. The CDR3 is CASSLEGAQGNTIYF. CDR3 coding DNA: TGCGCCAGCAGCTTGGAGGGGGCGCAAGGAAACACCATATATTTT.

This clonotype was observed many times. The V and J genes are TRBV3-1 and TRBJ1-3; TRBD1 is a possible D gene (5 bases). With 1 base removed from V and 0 bases from J, the gap between germline ends came to 16 bases. The germline CDR1 and CDR2 sequences are LGHDT and YNNKEL (reference sequence). This CDR3 is built from 18 residues. CDR3 sequence reads: CASSQVVGRAFSGNTIYF. The DNA of the CDR3 is TGTGCCAGCAGCCAAGTTGTTGGCAGGGCGTTCTCTGGAAACACCATATATTTT.

This clonotype was seen at least ten times. The chain is built from TRBV24-1 and TRBJ1-5; TRBD1 is a possible D gene (6 bases). The germline V gene encodes CDR1 KGHDR and CDR2 SFDVKD. Trimming removed 4 bases from V and 0 bases from J, with 12 bases in between. The length of the CDR3 is 16 residues. The CDR3 sequence: CATSEQGTYSNQPQHF. CDR3 sequence (DNA): TGTGCCACCAGTGAACAGGGAACTTATAGCAATCAGCCCCAGCATTTT.

This clonotype was picked up many times. The CDR3 here is CASSQQHETTGTESYEQYF. In DNA form, the CDR3 reads TGTGCCAGCAGTCAACAACACGAGACAACCGGGACTGAATCCTACGAGCAGTACTTC. V usage is TRBV27 and J usage is TRBJ2-7, with D perhaps matching TRBD2 (6 bases). CDR1 and CDR2 (germline): MNHEY, SMNVEV (reference sequence). Trimming removed 5 bases at V and 1 base at J, with 27 bases between. CDR3 length: 19 residues.

The sample holds many counts of this clonotype. The CDR3 DNA reads TGTGCCAGCAGCCCAATCCGATTCGAGCAGTACTTC. It specifies CASSPIRFEQYF. The J gene is TRBJ2-7, the V gene TRBV12-3 or TRBV12-4; no firm D call. Trimming cost V 6 bases and J 6 bases, with 12 bases left between them. This CDR3 contains 12 residues.

This clonotype was recorded at least ten times. The chain links TRBV9 to TRBJ1-1; D is possibly TRBD1 (5 bases). CDR3 size: 13 residues. Germline V lookup: CDR1 SGDLS, CDR2 YYNGEE. V was shortened by 0 bases and J by 7 bases, with 10 bases between the two germline ends. CDR3 amino acids: CASSVGGAGEAFF. The CDR3 DNA follows: TGTGCCAGCAGCGTAGGTGGGGCGGGTGAAGCTTTCTTT.

V usage is TRBV9 and J usage is TRBJ1-2; TRBD1 aligns across 9 bases. Germline V gene lookup returns CDR1 SGDLS and CDR2 YYNGEE. J was trimmed by 5 bases and V by 4 bases; bases with no gene match: 15. The CDR3 sequence is 17 residues long. The CDR3 DNA follows: TGTGCCAGCAGCTCCTCAAACCGGGACAGGGAGGAATATGGCTACACCTTC. Translation: CASSSSNRDREEYGYTF.

The gene calls are TRBV9 and TRBJ1-4; D is ambiguous. Trimming left V 2 bases short and J 8 bases short, with 13 bases between. Germline CDR1 is SGDLS and CDR2 is YYNGEE. The CDR3 has 14 amino acids. The chain's CDR3 is CASSVGPDNEKLFF. For the CDR3, the DNA is TGTGCCAGCAGCGTCGGACCGGATAACGAAAAACTGTTTTTT.

The chain has TRBV11-2 and TRBJ2-7; 8 nucleotides agree with TRBD1. Germline CDR1 and CDR2: SGHAT and FQNNGV. Trimming removed 2 bases from V and 3 bases from J; junction bases left unmatched: 6. This CDR3 spans 15 amino acids. CDR3 amino acids: CASSLYDDRGYEQYF. DNA for the CDR3: TGTGCCAGCAGCTTATACGACGACAGGGGCTACGAGCAGTACTTC.

This clonotype was found many times. V gene TRBV2 combines with J gene TRBJ2-1; 7 bases are shared with TRBD1. The CDR3 sequence is 13 residues long. The V and J ends lost 3 bases and 13 bases, in that order; junction bases with no gene match: 9. Germline V gene data show CDR1 as SNHLY and CDR2 as FYNNEI. CDR3 residues: CASSESRQGVQFF. The CDR3 nucleotides are TGTGCCAGCAGTGAGAGCAGACAGGGAGTTCAGTTCTTC.

V and J are TRBV7-9 and TRBJ2-1, with unresolved D. The J call may be in error: the DNA end matches TRBJ2-5 better. The germline gives CDR1 SEHNR, CDR2 FQNEAQ (reference sequence). The CDR3 has 14 residues. The CDR3 DNA follows: TGTGCCAGCAGCTTAGTTCCAGTACAAGAGACCCAGTACTTC. It yields the protein CASSLVPVQETQYF.

This clonotype occurred many times. The chain combines TRBV20-1 with TRBJ2-7; 10 nucleotides agree with TRBD1. The CDR3 covers 14 residues. Unmatched junction bases numbered 6, after V lost 3 bases and J lost 4 bases. Germline CDR1 and CDR2: DFQATT and SNEGSKA (reference sequence). CDR3 amino acids: CSARPGDRGYEQYF. CDR3 in DNA: TGCAGTGCTAGGCCCGGGGACAGGGGATACGAGCAGTACTTC.

In this sample, this clonotype turned up many times. The rearrangement uses TRBV3-1 and TRBJ1-1; D is unclear. Germline loops: CDR1 LGHDT, CDR2 YNNKEL (reference sequence). V was cut by 4 bases and J by 3 bases, with 6 bases left in between. The CDR3 runs 12 residues. DNA of the CDR3: TGTGCCAGCAGCCGTAGGGACACTGAAGCTTTCTTT. As protein: CASSRRDTEAFF.

There are a few counts of this clonotype. The chain is built from TRBV12-3 or TRBV12-4 and TRBJ1-1; weak D call: TRBD1 (6 bases). V lost 3 bases to trimming and J lost 6 bases, with 8 bases between them. CDR3 length equals 12 residues. The CDR3 protein is CASSFRGAEAFF. The CDR3 DNA follows: TGTGCCAGCAGTTTTAGGGGGGCTGAAGCTTTCTTT.

This clonotype was observed at least ten times. The CDR3 DNA reads TGTGCCAGCAGAGGACAGGGTAGGGACACTGAAGCTTTCTTT. Encoded protein: CASRGQGRDTEAFF. The rearrangement links TRBV25-1 to TRBJ1-1; TRBD1 matches 8 bases. The CDR3 consists of 14 residues. J was trimmed by 3 bases and V by 6 bases; bases with no gene match: 6. Germline V gene sequence: CDR1 MGHDK, CDR2 SYGVNS.